Listed here are 29 T cell receptor beta chains from one sample, sequenced in a study of CD8+CD57+ T cells in acquired aplastic anemia. Sequencing involved patients with CD8+CD57+ cell expansion previously shown by flow cytometry. CDR3 and TCR beta VDJ profiling relied on genomic DNA as the template. TCRdb recomputed calls from the reads with MiXCR, one row per CDR3 protein. There are roughly 200,000 distinct CDR3 sequences in the sample; 55% to 65% occur only once, and under 55% lies in the top ten. The source material was sorted CD4+, CD8+, or CD8+CD57+ T cells (not recorded which) from PBMCs. The receptors were sampled from a human donor with aplastic anemia.

The chain combines TRBV20-1 with TRBJ2-5; 7 bases match TRBD2. With V trimmed by 0 bases and J by 1 base, 8 bases remained unmatched. The CDR3 loop spans 16 amino acids. The germline CDR1 and CDR2 sequences are DFQATT and SNEGSKA (reference sequence). The CDR3 DNA is TGCAGTGCTAGAGAGGCACAGCGGGGAATCCAAGAGACCCAGTACTTC. Translation gives CSAREAQRGIQETQYF.

The chain joins TRBV5-1 to TRBJ2-7, with 10 bases aligning to TRBD2. Germline V CDR1 and CDR2: SGHRS, YFSETQ. Unmatched junction bases numbered 4, after V lost 4 bases and J lost 0 bases. CDR3 length: 15 amino acids. DNA of the CDR3: TGCGCCAGCAGCCAAGGACTAGCGGACTCCTACGAGCAGTACTTC. It is translated as CASSQGLADSYEQYF.

V is TRBV7-6 and J is TRBJ2-3, with D perhaps TRBD2 (5 bases). Trimming removed 6 bases from V and 1 base from J, with 14 bases in between. The CDR3 has 15 residues. In germline, CDR1 is SGHVS, CDR2 FNYEAQ. The CDR3 here is CASSSPNGGTDTQYF. The CDR3 DNA reads as TGTGCCAGCAGTTCACCCAACGGGGGCACAGATACGCAGTATTTT.

This clonotype was recorded at least ten times. The V and J genes are TRBV4-1 and TRBJ1-1; D is unresolved. Trimming took 1 base from V and 12 from J, leaving 15 bases between them. This CDR3 is 13 amino acids long. Germline-derived CDR1 and CDR2 are MGHRA and YSYEKL. CDR3 DNA: TGCGCCAGCAGCCAAGGAGGTCTCTTCGTAACTTTCTTT. It is translated as CASSQGGLFVTFF.

This clonotype was counted only a few times. The chain recombines TRBV7-8 with TRBJ1-3; the D is unclear. Germline lookup yields CDR1 SGHVS and CDR2 FQNEAQ. V dropped 6 bases and J dropped 0 bases, with 18 bases sitting between them. The CDR3 is 17 residues long. For the CDR3, the DNA is TGTGCCAGCAGTGAATTCCGGTCCCGCCTCTCTGGAAACACCATATATTTT. Its translation is CASSEFRSRLSGNTIYF.

This clonotype has just a few counts. V gene TRBV20-1 combines with J gene TRBJ2-5; TRBD1 matches 8 bases. With 1 base clipped from V and 5 bases from J, the junction kept 6 bases outside the gene matches. This CDR3 spans 14 amino acids. The germline CDR1 and CDR2 sequences are DFQATT and SNEGSKA (reference sequence). The CDR3 coding sequence is TGCAGTGCTAGAGGGACAGGGATTGGGGAGACCCAGTACTTC. It is translated as CSARGTGIGETQYF.

Concerning this clonotype: At one end the junction does not follow the germline gene, possibly because of a read error. The chain couples TRBV24-1 to TRBJ1-5; TRBD1 aligns across 11 bases. This CDR3 is built from 15 residues. CDR1 and CDR2 from the germline V gene are KGHDR and SFDVKD. CDR3 residues: CASSMGQGGNRPQHF. The CDR3, as DNA: TGTGCCTCCAGCATGGGACAGGGGGGCAATCGGCCCCAGCATTTT.

Points on this clonotype: One junction end disagrees with the germline gene, perhaps due to a read error. V gene TRBV5-1 combines with J gene TRBJ1-2; D unclear. In germline, CDR1 is SGHRS, CDR2 YFSETQ. The CDR3 extends over 10 amino acids. CDR3: CASSCKPVSF. The CDR3 DNA sequence: TGCGCCAGCAGCTGTAAGCCGGTATCCTTC.

Only a few counts were recorded for this clonotype. V is TRBV10-3 and J is TRBJ2-7; 7 nucleotides match TRBD2. V was clipped by 10 bases and J by 0 bases; unmatched bases: 9. This CDR3 region has 14 residues. CDR1 and CDR2 from the germline V gene are ENHRY and SYGVKD. The CDR3 DNA reads TGTGCCACGGCGGGACTAACAAACTCCTACGAGCAGTACTTC. Amino acid sequence: CATAGLTNSYEQYF.

This clonotype has ten or more counts. V is TRBV5-4 and J is TRBJ2-1; 7 bases fit TRBD2. Germline V gene sequence: CDR1 SGHNT, CDR2 YYREEE (reference sequence). The CDR3 spans 17 residues. V trimming: 0 bases; J trimming: 2 bases; junction bases outside the gene matches: 8. In nucleotides, the CDR3 is TGTGCCAGCAGCTTGGCGGGGAACCGGGGGGCCTACAATGAGCAGTTCTTC. Translated, it gives CASSLAGNRGAYNEQFF.

The CDR3: CATSDLGVNQPQHF. In nucleotides, the CDR3 is TGTGCCACCAGTGATTTAGGGGTCAATCAGCCCCAGCATTTT. The genes are TRBV24-1 and TRBJ1-5, with D perhaps TRBD1 (5 bases). Trimming shortened V by 1 base and J by 3 bases, and 6 bases separated the two germline ends. Germline V CDR1 and CDR2: KGHDR, SFDVKD. The CDR3 totals 14 residues.

This chain links TRBV19 with TRBJ1-5; D is perhaps TRBD1 (5 bases). Trimming took off 4 bases at V and 6 bases at J, with 10 bases between the two ends. This CDR3 has 13 amino acids. Germline V CDR1 and CDR2: LNHDA, SQIVND (reference sequence). The CDR3 DNA reads as TGTGCCAGTAGTAATCGGGGCCCTCAGCCCCAGCATTTT. It encodes CASSNRGPQPQHF.

Only a few counts were recorded for this clonotype. This sequence joins TRBV7-3 and TRBJ2-7, with 7 bases that match TRBD1. The length of the CDR3 is 13 residues. J gave up 2 bases and V 3 bases, and 1 base lay outside the gene matches. Per the germline V gene, CDR1 is SGHTA and CDR2 is FQGTGA. CDR3 loop: CASSFGTAYEQYF. The DNA of the CDR3 is TGTGCCAGCAGCTTCGGGACAGCCTACGAGCAGTACTTC.

For the CDR3, the DNA is TGCGCCAGCAGTGAATCCCAAGGTTACAATGAGCAGTTCTTC. This sequence encodes CASSESQGYNEQFF. The chain carries TRBV10-2 and TRBJ2-1; D remains unclear. The CDR3 has 14 residues. Trimming removed 3 bases from V and 4 bases from J, with 10 bases in between. Germline V gene sequence: CDR1 WSHSY, CDR2 SAAADI.

The chain carries TRBV7-2 and TRBJ2-3; 9 positions match TRBD1. This CDR3 has 17 amino acids. V lost 2 bases and J lost 0; bases outside the gene matches: 6. Germline lookup yields CDR1 SGHTA and CDR2 FQGNSA. The chain's CDR3 is CASSLWGQGLSTDTQYF. The CDR3 DNA is TGTGCCAGCAGCTTATGGGGACAGGGTCTAAGCACAGATACGCAGTATTTT.

This clonotype was seen ten or more times. The chain couples TRBV4-1 to TRBJ1-5, with D unresolved. Germline V gives CDR1 MGHRA, CDR2 YSYEKL. Between the trimmed V and J ends, which lost 0 bases and 4 bases, there was a span of 7 bases. This CDR3 is built from 14 residues. CDR3 region: CASSQDEANQPQHF. The DNA of the CDR3 is TGCGCCAGCAGCCAAGATGAGGCGAATCAGCCCCAGCATTTT.

This clonotype was counted between two and nine times. V gene TRBV5-1 combines with J gene TRBJ2-3; 8 nucleotides agree with TRBD1. Germline CDR1 reads SGHRS; CDR2 reads YFSETQ. This CDR3 is 14 amino acids long. V lost 2 bases, J lost 6 bases, and 5 bases stayed unmatched. CDR3 amino acids: CASSLGQGLDTQYF. As DNA, the CDR3 is TGCGCCAGCAGCTTAGGACAGGGACTTGATACGCAGTATTTT.

The chain couples TRBV7-9 to TRBJ1-1, with D tentatively TRBD1 (5 bases). This CDR3 spans 14 amino acids. V dropped 4 bases and J dropped 1 base, with 10 bases sitting between them. In germline, CDR1 is SEHNR, CDR2 FQNEAQ (reference sequence). The CDR3: CASSSNGGNTEAFF. In DNA form, the CDR3 reads TGTGCCAGCAGCTCCAACGGGGGGAACACTGAAGCTTTCTTT.

With respect to this clonotype: It may be a read error: a sequence one base away is much more abundant. The DNA for the CDR3 is TGCGCCAGCAGCTTGGGCAGGAAAAACATTCAGTACTTC. Translated: CASSLGRKNIQYF. The chain is built from TRBV5-1 and TRBJ2-4; no firm D call. V lost 0 bases, J lost 4 bases, and 5 bases lay in between. The CDR3 has 13 residues. Germline CDR1 is SGHRS and CDR2 is YFSETQ.

The sample holds many counts of this clonotype. The chain combines TRBV12-3 or TRBV12-4 with TRBJ1-6; TRBD1 aligns across 9 bases. V was clipped by 3 bases and J by 9 bases; unmatched bases: 3. This CDR3 has 14 residues. CDR3 region: CASSFGTGTSPLHF. CDR3 DNA: TGTGCCAGCAGTTTCGGGACAGGGACTTCACCCCTCCACTTT.

This clonotype was seen at least ten times. CDR3 DNA: TGTGCCAGCACCGGGGGCTCCTACAATGAGCAGTTCTTC. It specifies CASTGGSYNEQFF. The chain recombines TRBV5-6 with TRBJ2-1; D perhaps matches TRBD2 (6 bases). The CDR3 runs 13 residues. Trimming left V 6 bases short and J 0 bases short, with 7 bases between. Germline V CDR1 and CDR2: SGHDT, YYEEEE.

Details on this clonotype: A much larger clone differs by one base, so this may be a read error. The rearrangement links TRBV10-3 to TRBJ1-1, with D maybe TRBD1 (6 bases). The CDR3 loop spans 13 amino acids. V lost 3 bases and J 4 bases, leaving 9 bases between the germline ends. Per the germline V gene, CDR1 is ENHRY and CDR2 is SYGVKD. CDR3 residues: CAISDRGLTEAFF. The CDR3 region has the DNA TGTGCCATCAGTGACAGGGGACTCACTGAAGCTTTCTTT.

This sequence joins TRBV7-2 and TRBJ1-1; D gene ambiguous. The germline V gene has CDR1 SGHTA and CDR2 FQGNSA. V was pared by 1 base and J by 5 bases, with 17 bases between. The CDR3 totals 16 residues. CDR3 loop: CASSLDVGMVGTEAFF. In DNA form, the CDR3 reads TGTGCCAGCAGCTTAGACGTGGGAATGGTAGGAACTGAAGCTTTCTTT.

The chain uses TRBV7-8 and TRBJ2-7; 11 bases are a match to TRBD2. V gave up 6 bases and J gave up 1 base; unmatched junction bases: 8. The CDR3 is made up of 16 amino acids. Germline lookup yields CDR1 SGHVS and CDR2 FQNEAQ. CDR3 protein: CASRIDSGRGSYEQYF. DNA for the CDR3: TGTGCCAGCAGGATTGATAGCGGGAGGGGTTCCTACGAGCAGTACTTC.

This clonotype was picked up many times. The chain joins TRBV19 to TRBJ2-2; D may match TRBD1 or TRBD2 (6 bases each). The CDR3 is 14 amino acids. V lost 5 bases, J lost 4 bases, and 11 bases lay in between. The germline V gene has CDR1 LNHDA and CDR2 SQIVND (reference sequence). Here the CDR3 reads CASSLGGRTGELFF. As DNA, the CDR3 is TGTGCCAGTAGTTTGGGGGGCCGCACCGGGGAGCTGTTTTTT. The full variable domain, with the rest looked up from reference TRBV19 and TRBJ2-2, is DGGITQSPKYLFRKEGQNVTLSCEQNLNHDAMYWYRQDPGQGLRLIYYSQIVNDFQKGDIAEGYSVSREKKESFPLTVTSAQKNPTAFYLCASSLGGRTGELFFGEGSRLTVL.

This chain joins TRBV24-1 and TRBJ2-1, with D tentatively TRBD1 (6 bases). The CDR3 is made up of 16 amino acids. V lost 6 bases and J 5 bases, leaving 19 bases between the germline ends. Germline V lookup: CDR1 KGHDR, CDR2 SFDVKD. Written as DNA, the CDR3 is TGTGCCACCAGTCCCGGGGACATATCGCGACACAATGAGCAGTTCTTC. Encoded protein: CATSPGDISRHNEQFF.

V usage is TRBV27 and J usage is TRBJ2-7; D is uncertain. The CDR3 loop spans 13 amino acids. The V gene's germline CDR1 is MNHEY and CDR2 SMNVEV (reference sequence). The V gene lost 6 bases and the J gene lost 5 bases, with 14 bases spanning the gap. This chain's CDR3 is CASSLTVNHEQYF. The CDR3 DNA is TGTGCCAGCAGCTTAACAGTGAATCACGAGCAGTACTTC.

This clonotype appeared many times. The CDR3 is CSVNLGTYEQYF. DNA of the CDR3: TGCAGCGTCAACTTGGGTACCTACGAGCAGTACTTC. The chain combines TRBV29-1 with TRBJ2-7; D remains ambiguous. CDR1 SQVTM and CDR2 ANQGSEA come from the germline V gene. The CDR3 runs to 12 residues. The germline V and J ends were trimmed by 6 bases and 2 bases, with 11 bases remaining between them.

This clonotype was seen once. An end of the junction does not agree with germline; a read error may underlie this. The V call is TRBV4-3, the J call TRBJ1-4, with a possible D match to TRBD1 (5 bases). Germline V gene data show CDR1 as LGHNA and CDR2 as YSLEER. CDR3 size: 14 residues. CDR3 residues: CASIQGGESEKLFF. CDR3 DNA sequence: TGCGCCAGCATCCAAGGAGGGGAATCTGAAAAACTGTTTTTT.